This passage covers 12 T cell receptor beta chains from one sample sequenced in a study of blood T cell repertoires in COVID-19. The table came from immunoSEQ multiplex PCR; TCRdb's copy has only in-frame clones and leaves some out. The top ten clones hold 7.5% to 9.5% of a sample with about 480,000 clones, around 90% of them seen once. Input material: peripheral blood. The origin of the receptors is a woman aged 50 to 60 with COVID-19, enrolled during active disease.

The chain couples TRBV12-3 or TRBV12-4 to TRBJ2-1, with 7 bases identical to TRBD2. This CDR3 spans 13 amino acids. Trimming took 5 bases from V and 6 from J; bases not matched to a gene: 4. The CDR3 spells CASSVGTTNEQFF. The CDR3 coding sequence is TGTGCCAGCAGTGTGGGGACTACCAATGAGCAGTTCTTC.

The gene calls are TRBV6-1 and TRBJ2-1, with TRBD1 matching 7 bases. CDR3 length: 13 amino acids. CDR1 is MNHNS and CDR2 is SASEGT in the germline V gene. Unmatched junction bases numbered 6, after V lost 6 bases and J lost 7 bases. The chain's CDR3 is CASRDRLINEQFF. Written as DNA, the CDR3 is TGTGCCAGCAGGGACAGGCTCATTAATGAGCAGTTCTTC.

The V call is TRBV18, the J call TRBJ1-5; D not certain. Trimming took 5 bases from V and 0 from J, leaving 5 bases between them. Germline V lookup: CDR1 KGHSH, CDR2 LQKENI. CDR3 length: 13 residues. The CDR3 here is CASSSNSNQPQHF. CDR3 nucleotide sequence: TGTGCCAGCTCAAGCAATAGCAATCAGCCCCAGCATTTT.

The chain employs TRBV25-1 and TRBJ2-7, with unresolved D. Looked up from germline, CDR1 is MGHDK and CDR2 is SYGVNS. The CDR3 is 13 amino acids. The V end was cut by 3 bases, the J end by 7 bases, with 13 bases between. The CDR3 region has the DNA TGTGCCAGCAGTGACCCCCCCCTCGAGGAGCAGTACTTC. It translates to CASSDPPLEEQYF.

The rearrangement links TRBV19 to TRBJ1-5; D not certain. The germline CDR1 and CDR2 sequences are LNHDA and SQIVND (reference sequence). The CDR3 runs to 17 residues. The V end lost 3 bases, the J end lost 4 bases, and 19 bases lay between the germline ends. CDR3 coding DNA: TGTGCCAGTAGTATGGGTTACCGGAGGGTCTCTAATCAGCCCCAGCATTTT. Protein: CASSMGYRRVSNQPQHF.

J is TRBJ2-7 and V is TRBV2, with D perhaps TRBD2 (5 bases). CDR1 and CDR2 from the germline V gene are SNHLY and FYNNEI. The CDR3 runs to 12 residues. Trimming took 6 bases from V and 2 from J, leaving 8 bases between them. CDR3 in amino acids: CASRRAPYEQYF. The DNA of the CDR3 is TGTGCCAGCAGGCGGGCCCCCTACGAGCAGTACTTC.

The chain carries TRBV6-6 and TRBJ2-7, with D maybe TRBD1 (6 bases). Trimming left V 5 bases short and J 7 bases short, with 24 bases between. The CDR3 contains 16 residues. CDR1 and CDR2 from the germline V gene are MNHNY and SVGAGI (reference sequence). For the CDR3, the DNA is TGTGCCAGCAGTCGTCTGCCAGGGGTTTCCCCTTTAGAGCAGTACTTC. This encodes CASSRLPGVSPLEQYF.

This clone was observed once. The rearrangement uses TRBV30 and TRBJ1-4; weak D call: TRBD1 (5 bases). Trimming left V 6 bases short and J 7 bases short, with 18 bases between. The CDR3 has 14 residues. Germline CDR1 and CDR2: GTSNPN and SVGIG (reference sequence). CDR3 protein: CACTQGSRSEKLFF. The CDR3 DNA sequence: TGTGCCTGTACTCAGGGTTCGAGAAGTGAAAAACTGTTTTTT.

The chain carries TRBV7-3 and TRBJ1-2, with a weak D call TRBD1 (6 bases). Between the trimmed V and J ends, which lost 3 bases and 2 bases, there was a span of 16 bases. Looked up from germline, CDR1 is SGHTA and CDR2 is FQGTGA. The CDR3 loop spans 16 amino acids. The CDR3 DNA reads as TGTGCCAGCAGCTTGGGGGTAGGACAGACAAACTATGGCTACACCTTC. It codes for CASSLGVGQTNYGYTF.

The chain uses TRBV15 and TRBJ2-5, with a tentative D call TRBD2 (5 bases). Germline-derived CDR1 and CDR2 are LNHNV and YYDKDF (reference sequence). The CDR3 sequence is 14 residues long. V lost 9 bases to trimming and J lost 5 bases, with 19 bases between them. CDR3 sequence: CATKMQVPGETQYF. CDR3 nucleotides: TGTGCCACTAAAATGCAGGTCCCGGGGGAGACCCAGTACTTC.

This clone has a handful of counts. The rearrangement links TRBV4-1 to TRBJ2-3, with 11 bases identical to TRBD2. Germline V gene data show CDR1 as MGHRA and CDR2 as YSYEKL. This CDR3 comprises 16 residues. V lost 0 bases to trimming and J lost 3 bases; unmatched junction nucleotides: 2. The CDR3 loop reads CASSQDRLAGTDTQYF. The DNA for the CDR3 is TGCGCCAGCAGCCAAGACCGACTAGCGGGGACAGATACGCAGTATTTT.

Written as DNA, the CDR3 is TGTGCCAGCAGCTTAGAAGGGGGATATCTATCGGGCTACACCTTC. It encodes CASSLEGGYLSGYTF. The V and J genes are TRBV7-9 and TRBJ1-2; possibly TRBD1 for D (6 bases). Trimming shortened V by 1 base and J by 8 bases, and 17 bases separated the two germline ends. The CDR3 contains 15 residues. From germline, CDR1 is SEHNR and CDR2 FQNEAQ (reference sequence).